Following are 16 T cell receptor beta chains from one sample sequenced in a study of OX40 agonist ivuxolimab in advanced cancers. Measured with immunoSEQ multiplex PCR; TCRdb has only the in-frame clones, and not every one. In the table there are around 56,000 clones, approximately 85% of which are singletons. The source material was CD4+ or CD8+ T cells sorted from blood, sampled in a trial of the OX40 agonist ivuxolimab. The receptors come from an adult with an advanced solid tumor such as melanoma, head and neck, liver or kidney cancer.

As concerns this clone: The same CDR3 arises from other DNA sequences in this sample as well. The gene calls are TRBV7-9 and TRBJ1-1; D remains ambiguous. Trimming pared 3 bases from V and 0 bases from J, leaving 5 bases between. There are 13 residues in the CDR3. The germline V gene encodes CDR1 SEHNR and CDR2 FQNEAQ (reference sequence). In nucleotides, the CDR3 is TGTGCCAGCAGCTTTCAGGTGAACACTGAAGCTTTCTTT. Translation gives CASSFQVNTEAFF.

This chain links TRBV5-4 with TRBJ1-1; the D is unclear. Germline values: CDR1 SGHNT, CDR2 YYREEE (reference sequence). V was pared by 2 bases and J by 1 base, with 9 bases between. The CDR3 contains 14 residues. CDR3 in amino acids: CASSFEGANTEAFF. In nucleotides, the CDR3 is TGTGCCAGCAGCTTTGAGGGCGCGAACACTGAAGCTTTCTTT.

The CDR3 DNA reads TGTGCCAGCAGCTTTGTAACGGGGTGGAGCGATACGCAGTATTTT. This gives the protein CASSFVTGWSDTQYF. The chain couples TRBV7-6 to TRBJ2-3, with D possibly being TRBD2 (5 bases). The V end lost 3 bases, the J end lost 6 bases, and 16 bases lay between the germline ends. CDR3 size: 15 residues. CDR1 and CDR2 (germline): SGHVS, FNYEAQ.

The chain recombines TRBV11-2 with TRBJ2-2; D unresolved. Germline-derived CDR1 and CDR2 are SGHAT and FQNNGV. This CDR3 is 17 amino acids long. The V end lost 5 bases, the J end lost 2 bases, and 18 bases lay between the germline ends. The CDR3 DNA reads as TGTGCCAGCAGCCCGCCTCCCGACCGACCAAACACCGGGGAGCTGTTTTTT. The encoded protein is CASSPPPDRPNTGELFF.

This clone was counted a single time. The chain uses TRBV9 and TRBJ2-1; tentatively, D is TRBD2 (5 bases). Germline V gene sequence: CDR1 SGDLS, CDR2 YYNGEE. V was shortened by 0 bases and J by 2 bases, with 6 bases between the two germline ends. This CDR3 has 14 residues. CDR3 in amino acids: CASSVALAYNEQFF. CDR3 DNA sequence: TGTGCCAGCAGCGTAGCACTAGCCTACAATGAGCAGTTCTTC. Full variable domain (rest looked up from reference TRBV9 and TRBJ2-1): DSGVTQTPKHLITATGQRVTLRCSPRSGDLSVYWYQQSLDQGLQFLIQYYNGEERAKGNILERFSAQQFPDLHSELNLSSLELGDSALYFCASSVALAYNEQFFGPGTRLTVL.

CDR3 nucleotide sequence: TGTGCCAGTAGTATTTATCGTAGGGGCTCCTACAATGAGCAGTTCTTC. Protein product: CASSIYRRGSYNEQFF. The rearrangement joins TRBV19 to TRBJ2-1; perhaps TRBD1 as D (5 bases). The CDR3 is 16 residues long. Trimming removed 3 bases from V and 0 bases from J, with 12 bases in between. The germline V gene encodes CDR1 LNHDA and CDR2 SQIVND (reference sequence).

The chain is built from TRBV7-9 and TRBJ2-7; TRBD2 aligns across 10 bases. Trimming removed 1 base from V and 4 bases from J; junction bases left unmatched: 7. Looked up from germline, CDR1 is SEHNR and CDR2 is FQNEAQ (reference sequence). The CDR3 is 16 amino acids. In DNA, the CDR3 is TGTGCCAGCAGCTTAGGGATTCTAGCGGGAGAATACGAGCAGTACTTC. Its translation: CASSLGILAGEYEQYF.

The table lists this clone with a count of one. The chain employs TRBV19 and TRBJ1-1; D gene ambiguous. The CDR3 is 13 residues long. The germline V gene encodes CDR1 LNHDA and CDR2 SQIVND (reference sequence). V was cut by 3 bases and J by 5 bases, with 10 bases left in between. In DNA form, the CDR3 reads TGTGCCAGTAGTATCGAGGGTGTGACTGAAGCTTTCTTT. Protein sequence: CASSIEGVTEAFF.

The chain carries TRBV19 and TRBJ2-1, with D unclear. The germline V gene has CDR1 LNHDA and CDR2 SQIVND (reference sequence). With 5 bases removed from V and 9 bases from J, the gap between germline ends came to 14 bases. The CDR3 has 13 amino acids. As DNA, the CDR3 is TGTGCCAGTAGTGTCGGGTTATTCAGTGAGCAGTTCTTC. This sequence encodes CASSVGLFSEQFF.

The CDR3 coding sequence is TGTGCCAGCTCCCAGAGCTCTGGGGCCAACGTCCTGACTTTC. Encoded protein: CASSQSSGANVLTF. V and J are TRBV6-5 and TRBJ2-6; D not certain. CDR3 length: 14 amino acids. Trimming removed 8 bases at V and 0 bases at J, with 8 bases between. CDR1 MNHEY and CDR2 SVGAGI come from the germline V gene.

CDR3 region: CASSPARRYEQYF. In DNA, the CDR3 is TGTGCCAGCAGCCCGGCCCGTCGCTACGAGCAGTACTTC. The chain employs TRBV7-8 and TRBJ2-7; D is unresolved. CDR1 is SGHVS and CDR2 is FQNEAQ in the germline V gene. V lost 5 bases and J 3 bases, leaving 11 bases between the germline ends. The CDR3 is made up of 13 amino acids. Full variable domain (outside the CDR3, taken from reference TRBV7-8 and TRBJ2-7): GAGVSQSPRYKVAKRGQDVALRCDPISGHVSLFWYQQALGQGPEFLTYFQNEAQLDKSGLPSDRFFAERPEGSVSTLKIQRTQQEDSAVYLCASSPARRYEQYFGPGTRLTVT.

The chain combines TRBV19 with TRBJ1-3, with TRBD1 as a possible D gene (5 bases). The germline CDR1 and CDR2 sequences are LNHDA and SQIVND (reference sequence). With 9 bases removed from V and 2 bases from J, the gap between germline ends came to 11 bases. The CDR3 is 13 residues long. The DNA of the CDR3 is TGTGCCAGCCGGGACGGACCTGGAAACACCATATATTTT. Translating it yields CASRDGPGNTIYF.

The chain joins TRBV4-3 to TRBJ2-7; 8 bases align to TRBD1. Trimming removed 1 base from V and 5 bases from J; junction bases left unmatched: 10. Germline assignment: CDR1 LGHNA and CDR2 YSLEER. This CDR3 is 16 amino acids long. This chain's CDR3 is CASSQGPRDRTHEQYF. The CDR3 DNA reads as TGCGCCAGCAGCCAAGGTCCCCGGGACAGGACCCACGAGCAGTACTTC.

The genes are TRBV10-1 and TRBJ2-1; 9 positions match TRBD1. The trim removed 3 bases at V and 4 bases at J, leaving 4 bases unmatched. Germline values: CDR1 WNHNN, CDR2 SYGVQD (reference sequence). The CDR3 runs 15 residues. The CDR3 DNA reads as TGCGCCAGCAGTGAACAGGGACAGGGATACAATGAGCAGTTCTTC. The encoded protein is CASSEQGQGYNEQFF.

This rearrangement joins TRBV10-3 to TRBJ1-1; 8 nucleotides match TRBD1. The length of the CDR3 is 16 residues. V gave up 7 bases and J gave up 4 bases; unmatched junction bases: 14. Germline-derived CDR1 and CDR2 are ENHRY and SYGVKD. The CDR3 DNA sequence: TGTGCCATCACTGACGTCTACAACAGGGGGGGCACTGAAGCTTTCTTT. It translates to CAITDVYNRGGTEAFF.

This chain connects TRBV15 to TRBJ1-1; D uncertain. The germline CDR1 and CDR2 sequences are LNHNV and YYDKDF (reference sequence). The CDR3 loop spans 12 amino acids. V was shortened by 5 bases and J by 5 bases, with 9 bases between the two germline ends. CDR3 sequence (DNA): TGTGCCACCAGCCTTAGGTTTACTGAAGCTTTCTTT. As protein: CATSLRFTEAFF.